The sequence of this T cell receptor beta chain was determined in a study of blood T cell repertoires in COVID-19. At the level of the study: Spain, Italy and the United States supplied samples that represented acute and convalescent COVID-19. PBMCs, B-cell-depleted T cells, or T cells were the source of the cDNA or gDNA that made up the material.

Original methodology: Counts of nucleated cells, estimated from reference gene primer amplification, were obtained. Assay used: immunoSEQ multiplex PCR; TCRdb lists only in-frame clones, some missing. The DNA gave D and trimming, while V, J and clone size come from that table. The sample carries 150,000 to 200,000 clones, approximately 86% recorded once. The germline gives CDR1 SGHRS, CDR2 YFSETQ. V was shortened by 4 bases and J by 6 bases, with 10 bases between the two germline ends. This CDR3 spans 13 amino acids. The sample taken for sequencing was peripheral blood. The chain joins TRBV5-1 to TRBJ2-2; D possibly corresponds to TRBD1 (5 bases). This clonotype was obtained from a middle-aged man with active or convalescent COVID-19. For the CDR3, the DNA is TGCGCCAGCAGCATCAGGGAATCCGGGGAGCTGTTTTTT. It translates to CASSIRESGELFF.